This T cell receptor (beta chain) was captured by sequencing in a study of CD8 T cells in ankylosing spondylitis. General study results and limits: What seemed typical of ankylosing spondylitis blood was a TCR beta motif built from about eight highly homologous variants. Significantly higher representation of disease-linked clones was reported for matched ankylosing spondylitis synovial fluid.

This clonotype occurred many times. Antigen: not known. Quantitative barcoded 5'-RACE was used to prepare TCR beta libraries. MiXCR was run by TCRdb on the 5' RACE reads, yielding one entry per CDR3 protein. The data show hundreds of thousands of distinct CDR3 sequences, roughly 24% seen once. The V segment lost 5 bases and the J segment 8 bases; nucleotides outside the gene matches: 11. Germline V gene sequence: CDR1 KGHDR, CDR2 SFDVKD. This CDR3 comprises 16 residues. The chain joins TRBV24-1 to TRBJ2-1; 10 bases are shared with TRBD2. Sequences were obtained from blood, either unsorted or a sorted T cell fraction (not recorded which). The source of this sequence is a male donor with ankylosing spondylitis or in good health (not recorded which). The CDR3 region is CATSAMESGRADEQFF. CDR3 coding DNA: TGTGCCACCAGTGCCATGGAAAGCGGGAGGGCCGATGAGCAGTTCTTC.